Listed here is a single T cell receptor beta chain. The CDR3 loop spans 14 amino acids. Trimming stripped 6 bases from V and 1 base from J, with 12 bases between. The V gene's germline CDR1 is LNHDA and CDR2 SQIVND (reference sequence). The table came from immunoSEQ multiplex PCR; TCRdb's copy has only in-frame clones and leaves some out. The sample holds over 85,000 clones, more than 90% seen once. The data were taken from a study of T cell responses to AZD1222 COVID-19 vaccine. About the study: Pooled samples include second doses given at about 4 or 12 weeks.

Sequenced here: peripheral blood, sampled on day 0 of AZD1222 vaccination. The V and J genes are TRBV19 and TRBJ1-1; D is ambiguous. This TCR came from an adult in good health. The CDR3 coding sequence is TGTGCCAGTAGCCCCTTGGACGGGAACACTGAAGCTTTCTTT. This sequence encodes CASSPLDGNTEAFF.